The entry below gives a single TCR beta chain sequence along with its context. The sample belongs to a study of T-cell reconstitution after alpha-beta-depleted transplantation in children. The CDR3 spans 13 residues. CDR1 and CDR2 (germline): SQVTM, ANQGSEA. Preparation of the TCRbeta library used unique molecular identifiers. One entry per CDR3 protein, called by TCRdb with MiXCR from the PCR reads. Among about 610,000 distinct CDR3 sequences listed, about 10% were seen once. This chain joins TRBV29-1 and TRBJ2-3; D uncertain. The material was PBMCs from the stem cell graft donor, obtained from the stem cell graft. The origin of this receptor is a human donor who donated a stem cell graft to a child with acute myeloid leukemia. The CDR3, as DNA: TGCATCCTATACCATCCCCTTTCAGATACGCAGTATTTT. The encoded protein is CILYHPLSDTQYF.